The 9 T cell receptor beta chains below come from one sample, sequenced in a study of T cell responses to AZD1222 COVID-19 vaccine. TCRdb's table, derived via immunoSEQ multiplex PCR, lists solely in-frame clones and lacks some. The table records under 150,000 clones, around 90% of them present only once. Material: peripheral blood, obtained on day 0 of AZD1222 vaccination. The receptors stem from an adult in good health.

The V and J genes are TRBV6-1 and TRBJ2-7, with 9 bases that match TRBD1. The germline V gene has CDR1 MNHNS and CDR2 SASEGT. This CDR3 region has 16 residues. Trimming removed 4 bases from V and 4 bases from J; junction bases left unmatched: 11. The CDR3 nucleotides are TGTGCCAGCAGTGCACGCCAGGGACAGGGCGGGTACGAGCAGTACTTC. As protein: CASSARQGQGGYEQYF.

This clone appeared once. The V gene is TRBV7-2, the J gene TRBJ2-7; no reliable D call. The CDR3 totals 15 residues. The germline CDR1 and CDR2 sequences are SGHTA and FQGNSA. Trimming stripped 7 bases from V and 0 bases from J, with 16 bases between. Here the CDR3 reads CASNHLVGSSYEQYF. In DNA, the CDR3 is TGTGCCAGCAACCACCTGGTAGGCAGCTCCTACGAGCAGTACTTC. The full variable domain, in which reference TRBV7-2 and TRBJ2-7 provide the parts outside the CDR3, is GAGVSQSPSNKVTEKGKDVELRCDPISGHTALYWYRQSLGQGLEFLIYFQGNSAPDKSGLPSDRFSAERTGGSVSTLTIQRTQQEDSAVYLCASNHLVGSSYEQYFGPGTRLTVT.

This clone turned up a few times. The CDR3 coding sequence is TGTGCCAGCAGCAAACGAAATCCAAGCACTGAAGCTTTCTTT. Amino acids: CASSKRNPSTEAFF. V and J are TRBV7-9 and TRBJ1-1; D remains unclear. This CDR3 comprises 14 residues. Trimming pared 5 bases from V and 4 bases from J, leaving 14 bases between. Looked up from germline, CDR1 is SEHNR and CDR2 is FQNEAQ (reference sequence).

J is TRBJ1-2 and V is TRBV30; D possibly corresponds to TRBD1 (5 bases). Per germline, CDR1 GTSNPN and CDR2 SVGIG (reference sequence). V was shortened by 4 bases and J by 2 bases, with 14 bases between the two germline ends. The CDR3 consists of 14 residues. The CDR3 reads CAWTPGPYNYGYTF. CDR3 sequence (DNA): TGTGCCTGGACCCCAGGGCCTTACAACTATGGCTACACCTTC.

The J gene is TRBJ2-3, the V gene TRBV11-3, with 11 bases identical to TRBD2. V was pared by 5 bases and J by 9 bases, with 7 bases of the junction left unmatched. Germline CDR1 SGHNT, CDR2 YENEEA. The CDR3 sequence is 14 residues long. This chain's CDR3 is CASSPDIAGGTQYF. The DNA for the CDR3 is TGTGCCAGCAGCCCGGACATAGCGGGAGGGACGCAGTATTTT.

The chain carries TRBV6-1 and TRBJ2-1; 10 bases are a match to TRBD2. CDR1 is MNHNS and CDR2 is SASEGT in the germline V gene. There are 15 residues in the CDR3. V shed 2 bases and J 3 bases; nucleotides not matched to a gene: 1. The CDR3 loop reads CASSEIAGGYNEQFF. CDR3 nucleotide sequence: TGTGCCAGCAGTGAAATAGCGGGGGGCTACAATGAGCAGTTCTTC.

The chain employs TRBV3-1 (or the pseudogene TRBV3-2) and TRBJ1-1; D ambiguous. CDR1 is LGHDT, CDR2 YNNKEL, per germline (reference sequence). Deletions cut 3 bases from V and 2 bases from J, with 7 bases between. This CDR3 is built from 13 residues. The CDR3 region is CASSQSENTEAFF. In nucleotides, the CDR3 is TGTGCCAGCAGCCAGTCAGAAAACACTGAAGCTTTCTTT.

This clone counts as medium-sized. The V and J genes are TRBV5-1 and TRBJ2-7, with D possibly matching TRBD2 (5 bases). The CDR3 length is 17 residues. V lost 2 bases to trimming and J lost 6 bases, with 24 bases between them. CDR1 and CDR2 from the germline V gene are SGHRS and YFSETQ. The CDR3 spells CASSFTHHGSGGGEQYF. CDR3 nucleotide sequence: TGCGCCAGCAGCTTCACCCACCATGGGTCAGGAGGAGGCGAGCAGTACTTC.

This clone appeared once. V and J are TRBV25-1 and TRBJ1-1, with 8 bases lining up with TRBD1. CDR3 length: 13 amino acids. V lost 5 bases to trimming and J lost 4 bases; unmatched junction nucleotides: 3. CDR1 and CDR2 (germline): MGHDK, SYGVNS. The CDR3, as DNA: TGTGCCAGCAGTCTAACAGGGGGCACTGAAGCTTTCTTT. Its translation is CASSLTGGTEAFF.